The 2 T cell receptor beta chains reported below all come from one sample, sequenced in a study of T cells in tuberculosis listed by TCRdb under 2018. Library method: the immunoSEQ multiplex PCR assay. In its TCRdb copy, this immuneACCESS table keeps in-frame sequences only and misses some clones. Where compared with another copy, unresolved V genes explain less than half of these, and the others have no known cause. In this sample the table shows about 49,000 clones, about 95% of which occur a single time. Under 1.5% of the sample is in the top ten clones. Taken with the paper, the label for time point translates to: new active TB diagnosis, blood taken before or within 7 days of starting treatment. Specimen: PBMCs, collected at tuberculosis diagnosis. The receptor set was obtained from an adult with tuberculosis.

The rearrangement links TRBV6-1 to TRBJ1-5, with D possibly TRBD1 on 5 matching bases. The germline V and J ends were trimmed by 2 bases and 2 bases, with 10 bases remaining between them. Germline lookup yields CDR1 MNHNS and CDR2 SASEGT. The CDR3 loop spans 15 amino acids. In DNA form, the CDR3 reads TGTGCCAGCAGTGAAACGGGGGGAGGCAATCAGCCCCAGCATTTT. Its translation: CASSETGGGNQPQHF.

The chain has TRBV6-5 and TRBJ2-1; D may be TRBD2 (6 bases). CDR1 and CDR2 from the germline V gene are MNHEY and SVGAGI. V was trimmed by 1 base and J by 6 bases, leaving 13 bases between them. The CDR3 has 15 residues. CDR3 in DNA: TGTGCCAGCAGTTACTATAGGAGGGCCATCAATGAGCAGTTCTTC. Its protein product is CASSYYRRAINEQFF.